The 19 T cell receptor beta chains listed next were all sequenced from one sample in a study of tumor-infiltrating lymphocytes in primary liver carcinoma. Priming with a constant-region primer yielded TCR beta cDNA from 450 to 550 ng total RNA. ARM-PCR was slightly modified, and three nested multiplex PCR rounds with it gave rise to the TCR beta libraries. Forward primers for TRBV1-TRBV30 and a C-beta reverse primer served the first two PCR rounds, at about 11 cycles each. TCRdb used MiXCR to reprocess the multiplex PCR reads, holding one entry per CDR3 protein. The sample includes about 21,000 distinct CDR3 sequences, under 75% of them seen just once. Bulk tissue was left unsorted, and RNA and DNA were co-extracted from about 20-30 mg of it. The sequencing input was liver tumor tissue from sampling region 1. Indicated subset: tumor region T1, superior pole. These receptors were taken from a man between 35 and 55 years old with primary liver carcinoma and hepatitis B virus infection.

There are many counts of this clonotype. This sequence joins TRBV7-9 and TRBJ2-3; D is possibly TRBD1 or TRBD2 (7 bases each). V gave up 4 bases and J gave up 6 bases, with 17 bases separating them. Germline V gene sequence: CDR1 SEHNR, CDR2 FQNEAQ (reference sequence). The CDR3 runs 15 residues. The CDR3 is CASSWAGGGSDTQYF. The CDR3 region has the DNA TGTGCCAGCAGCTGGGCAGGGGGGGGCTCGGATACGCAGTATTTT.

The V gene is TRBV29-1, the J gene TRBJ2-7; D is perhaps TRBD2 (6 bases). Germline CDR1 and CDR2: SQVTM and ANQGSEA. The CDR3 consists of 12 residues. Between the trimmed V and J ends, which lost 6 bases and 7 bases, there was a span of 16 bases. CDR3 in amino acids: CSVRDDTTEQYF. CDR3 in DNA: TGCAGCGTGCGGGACGACACGACGGAGCAGTACTTC.

The sample holds one count of this clonotype. One junction end does not reproduce the germline sequence, and a read error may be involved. This sequence joins TRBV11-2 and TRBJ2-3; D gene unclear. CDR1 and CDR2 (germline): SGHAT, FQNNGV. The CDR3 is 12 amino acids. In nucleotides, the CDR3 is TGTGCCAACAGCAAATCCATAGATACGCAATATTTT. Its translation: CANSKSIDTQYF. The full variable domain, rest sourced from reference TRBV11-2 and TRBJ2-3, is EAGVAQSPRYKIIEKRQSVAFWCNPISGHATLYWYQQILGQGPKLLIQFQNNGVVDDSQLPKDRFSAERLKGVDSTLKIQPAKLEDSAVYLCANSKSIDTQYFGPGTRLTVL.

As regards this clonotype: A read error may account for a junction end that differs from germline. The CDR3 sequence is CAITEYEGELPQHF. The CDR3 DNA reads as TGTGCCATCACTGAGTATGAGGGCGAACTGCCCCAGCATTTT. V usage is TRBV10-3 and J usage is TRBJ1-5; D is ambiguous. CDR1 and CDR2 from the germline V gene are ENHRY and SYGVKD. The CDR3 runs 14 residues.

In regard to this clonotype: Since a much larger clone is just one base distant, this may be a read error. This chain joins TRBV28 and TRBJ1-3; TRBD1 matches 7 bases. Losses at the gene ends were 8 bases for V and 11 bases for J; bases not matched to a gene: 12. Per the germline V gene, CDR1 is MDHEN and CDR2 is SYDVKM. There are 13 residues in the CDR3. CDR3 residues: CASRDSLIHAIYF. CDR3 in DNA: TGTGCCAGCCGGGACAGCCTCATCCACGCCATATATTTT.

Of note for this clonotype: Given the absence of the conserved phenylalanine or tryptophan at the CDR3 end, a read error is likely. No DNA is shown, since the ends of the CDR3 on it are uncertain; the CDR3 is the one TCRdb lists. The chain uses TRBV29-1 and TRBJ1-2; TRBD1 is the table's D call, not checked against the DNA. With termini counted, the CDR3 has 14 amino acids. The germline CDR1 and CDR2 sequences are SQVTM and ANQGSEA. CDR3 residues: CSVWDPGQDYGYTI.

As regards this clonotype: As the CDR3 is not closed by the conserved phenylalanine or tryptophan, this likely results from a read error. The chain couples TRBV4-1 to TRBJ2-6; D is possibly TRBD1 or TRBD2 (6 bases each). CDR1 and CDR2 (germline): MGHRA, YSYEKL. The CDR3 runs 17 residues. The DNA of the CDR3 is TGCGCCAGCAGCCAGACTGCCGGGGGCTCTTGGGCCAATGTCCTGACTCCC. It specifies CASSQTAGGSWANVLTP.

Concerning this clonotype: This may come from a read error, since a much larger clone is one base off. V and J are TRBV6-5 and TRBJ1-6; D gene unclear. The V and J ends lost 5 bases and 4 bases respectively, with 15 bases between them. Germline CDR1 MNHEY, CDR2 SVGAGI. This CDR3 comprises 16 residues. The CDR3 sequence is CASSKQTAIYNSPLHF. In DNA, the CDR3 is TGTGCCAGCAGTAAACAGACTGCCATATATAATTCACCCCTCCACTTT.

The chain recombines TRBV11-2 with TRBJ2-3, with D perhaps TRBD1 or TRBD2 (6 bases each). CDR1 is SGHAT, CDR2 FQNNGV, per germline. V gave up 11 bases and J gave up 1 base, with 22 bases separating them. CDR3 size: 16 residues. Here the CDR3 DNA reads TGTGCCGACAGCTTAGGGGGGACCACGGGCACAGATACGCAGTATTTT. Encoded protein: CADSLGGTTGTDTQYF. Filled out from reference TRBV11-2 and TRBJ2-3, the complete variable domain reads EAGVAQSPRYKIIEKRQSVAFWCNPISGHATLYWYQQILGQGPKLLIQFQNNGVVDDSQLPKDRFSAERLKGVDSTLKIQPAKLEDSAVYLCADSLGGTTGTDTQYFGPGTRLTVL.

Notes on this clonotype: Since no conserved phenylalanine or tryptophan closes the CDR3, a read error is the likely cause. The limits of the CDR3 on the DNA are not certain, so only TCRdb's listed CDR3 is given. The chain couples TRBV11-2 to TRBJ2-2; the table's D call, TRBD2, was not checked against the DNA. CDR1 SGHAT and CDR2 FQNNGV come from the germline V gene. The CDR3 contains 17 residues when both ends are counted. CDR3 loop: CASSLVLGGANTGEAVY.

The CDR3 DNA sequence: TGTGCCAGCAGCCCGGGACAGTCTTACGAGCAGTACTTC. Protein: CASSPGQSYEQYF. This rearrangement joins TRBV13 to TRBJ2-7; TRBD1 agrees at 7 bases. Trimming cost V 5 bases and J 4 bases; bases outside gene matches: 5. The CDR3 consists of 13 residues. Germline V gene sequence: CDR1 PRHDT, CDR2 FYEKMQ (reference sequence).

Regarding this clonotype: A much larger clone lies one base from this, so it may be a read error. Since no conserved phenylalanine or tryptophan closes the CDR3, a read error is the likely cause. The DNA is left out, because the CDR3 cannot be placed on it with certainty; the CDR3 is given as TCRdb lists it. V gene TRBV6-5 combines with J gene TRBJ2-6. A total of 14 residues make up the CDR3, ends included. Germline V gives CDR1 MNHEY, CDR2 SVGAGI. The CDR3 is CASSQDSGANVLAL.

This clonotype was counted only a few times. One end of the junction does not line up with germline, which may come from a read error. This chain joins TRBV6-5 and TRBJ1-6; D might be TRBD1 (6 bases). This CDR3 is built from 15 residues. The V gene's germline CDR1 is MNHEY and CDR2 SVGAGI. The CDR3: CASSYTAGDNSPLHF. The CDR3 bases are TGCGCCAGCAGTTACACGGCAGGGGATAATTCACCCCTCCACTTT.

The chain has TRBV11-2 and TRBJ2-5; 8 bases line up with TRBD1. Losses at the gene ends were 2 bases for V and 5 bases for J; bases not matched to a gene: 10. CDR3 length: 16 residues. Germline V gives CDR1 SGHAT, CDR2 FQNNGV. The DNA of the CDR3 is TGTGCCAGCAGCTTAATATCAGGGGGCTCTGGGGAGACCCAGTACTTC. It codes for CASSLISGGSGETQYF.

Notes on this clonotype: The junction does not match germline at one end; this may be a read error. The chain has TRBV11-2 and TRBJ1-4; the D is unclear. The CDR3 has 16 residues. CDR1 and CDR2 from the germline V gene are SGHAT and FQNNGV. The CDR3 loop reads CVSGKTPGGSNEKLFF. The CDR3 nucleotides are TGTGTCAGCGGCAAGACTCCAGGAGGATCAAATGAAAAACTGTTTTTC.

In the case of this clonotype: One end of the junction varies from germline; a read error may be responsible. V usage is TRBV4-1 and J usage is TRBJ1-5, with D maybe TRBD1 (6 bases). Looked up from germline, CDR1 is MGHRA and CDR2 is YSYEKL. The CDR3 totals 15 residues. The CDR3, as DNA: TGCGCTACCGCCCCGGGGGGGCTTAGCAATCAACCCCGGCATTTT. Residues: CATAPGGLSNQPRHF.

As concerns this clonotype: Relative to the germline gene, one junction end is altered; a read error may explain this. This chain joins TRBV4-1 and TRBJ2-7; D uncertain. Germline CDR1 reads MGHRA; CDR2 reads YSYEKL. The length of the CDR3 is 16 residues. In DNA form, the CDR3 reads TGCACCAGCAGCCAATCCCTGGCGGAGCCACTTTACAAGCAGTACTTC. Its translation: CTSSQSLAEPLYKQYF.

Details on this clonotype: The junction departs from germline at one end; a sequencing error may be responsible. The rearrangement uses TRBV30 and TRBJ1-2, with D hard to call. The CDR3 consists of 15 residues. Germline CDR1 is GTSNPN and CDR2 is SVGIG (reference sequence). The CDR3 loop reads CAWGVGWKGNNGYTF. CDR3 DNA sequence: TGTGCCTGGGGTGTCGGGTGGAAGGGTAACAACGGCTACACCTTC. Using reference TRBV30 and TRBJ1-2 for the parts outside the CDR3, the full variable domain is SQTIHQWPATLVQPVGSPLSLECTVEGTSNPNLYWYRQAAGRGLQLLFYSVGIGQISSEVPQNLSASRPQDRQFILSSKKLLLSDSGFYLCAWGVGWKGNNGYTFGSGTRLTVV.

A few counts support this clonotype. Possible read error: a much larger clone is one base away. Here the CDR3 reads CACSTAGVESDTQYF. For the CDR3, the DNA is TGTGCCTGCAGCACAGCGGGAGTCGAGTCAGATACGCAGTATTTT. V and J are TRBV28 and TRBJ2-3, with 8 nucleotides matching TRBD2. The CDR3 length is 15 residues. The germline CDR1 and CDR2 sequences are MDHEN and SYDVKM.